This T cell receptor beta chain derives from a study of T cells after posttransplantation cyclophosphamide (dated by TCRdb to 2015 to 2016). Study-level background: Using TRB sequencing, the study followed how the T cell repertoire rebuilt after myeloablative bone marrow transplantation with posttransplantation cyclophosphamide given as GVHD prophylaxis. Antigen receptor sequencing covered samples from 30 to 45 PTCy-treated patients and some 15 of their related bone marrow donors. In 3 patients, TRB sequencing was also performed on up to about 3 more blood samples taken 2 to 5.2 years after transplant, and in 4 patients, pretransplant blood was also TRB-sequenced. Public TRB sequences were searched against a database of over 3,600 sequences associated with responses to pathogens, tumor antigens, self-antigens and alloantigens. Blood from all 34 PTCy patients who had 1-year posttransplant specimens underwent TRB sequencing. TRA and TRB clonality were tightly correlated in several samples, so subsequent TCR analyses focused on TRB only.

The study at large found these results: The TRB repertoires of T cells infiltrating skin or the GI tract showed only limited overlap with the TRB repertoires found in blood. Across 35 to 45 patients, TRB clonality was highly associated with recipient CMV seropositivity and CMV reactivation, and diversity in PTCy patients was similar to diversity in CNI/methotrexate controls. At 1-2 months, donor-recipient similarity was low but rose over the first year, and the later blood repertoires were often dominated by donor CD8+ memory clones.

Genomic DNA was used for TRB sequencing, which was performed with the immunoSEQ assay at survey resolution or with the hsTCRB kit. For the original study's pipeline: The immunoSEQ software handled initial read processing, and the LymphoSeq R package was used for repertoire analyses. Clonality was computed as 1 minus normalized Shannon entropy, and a Gini coefficient was also calculated for each TRB dataset. To infer phenotypes in unsorted samples, TRB sequences from sorted subsets of the recipient or donor were mapped onto unsorted samples from the same recipient. Here the immuneACCESS table is served through TCRdb, limited to in-frame sequences with V and J called. Missing clones are a known gap in these copies; in checked studies unresolved V genes cover under half, and the rest lacks a known reason. V and J calls and clone size are copied from that table; D and trimming were computed from the DNA. The sample table shows fewer than 25,000 clones, and approximately 88% are seen once. In total, the top ten clones hold under 9.5% of the sample.

V is trimmed back by 0 bases and J by 10 bases, and the junction contains 14 bases that no gene match accounts for. The CDR1 and CDR2 encoded by the germline V gene are SGHRS and YFSETQ. The cysteine opens and the phenylalanine closes a CDR3 of 17 amino acids. This entry keeps only the CDR3 DNA: 51 bases, framed from base 1. As for this clone: It has no known antigen specificity. Base qualities are not provided; no much larger clone lies one nucleotide away.

The control cohort consisted of 11 patients who had myeloablative marrow transplants with methotrexate plus a calcineurin inhibitor and who were sampled 1 year after transplant. Mononuclear cells from peripheral blood and bone marrow were separated by Ficoll-Hypaque density centrifugation and then cryopreserved. The chain was built from TRBV5-1 and TRBJ2-1; 9 bases in the middle match TRBD2. This receptor was obtained from a female patient aged 50 to 60 who received an allogeneic stem cell transplant from an unrelated donor, was CMV-positive, and had chronic GVHD only. It is possible that, after a transplant, some T cells come from the graft donor. This sample comprised PBMCs, obtained after an allogeneic stem cell transplant with a calcineurin inhibitor and methotrexate. In nucleotide form, the sequence is TGCGCCAGCAGCTTGGCCCCTGGGGCGGGAGGGCTTGGGGAGCAGTTCTTC. Its product reads: CASSLAPGAGGLGEQFF.